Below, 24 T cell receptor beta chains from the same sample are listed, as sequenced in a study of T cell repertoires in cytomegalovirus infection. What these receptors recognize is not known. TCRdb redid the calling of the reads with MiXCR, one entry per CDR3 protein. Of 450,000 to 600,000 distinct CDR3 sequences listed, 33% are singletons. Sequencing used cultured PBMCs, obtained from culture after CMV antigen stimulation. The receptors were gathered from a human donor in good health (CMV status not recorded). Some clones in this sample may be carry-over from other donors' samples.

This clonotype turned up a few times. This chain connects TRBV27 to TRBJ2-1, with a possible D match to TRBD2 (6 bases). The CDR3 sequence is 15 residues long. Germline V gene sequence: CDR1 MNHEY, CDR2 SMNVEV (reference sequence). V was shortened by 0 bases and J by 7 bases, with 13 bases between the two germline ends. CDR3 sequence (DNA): TGTGCCAGCAGTTTATCGGTCGGGGGACCTAATGAGCAGTTCTTC. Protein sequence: CASSLSVGGPNEQFF.

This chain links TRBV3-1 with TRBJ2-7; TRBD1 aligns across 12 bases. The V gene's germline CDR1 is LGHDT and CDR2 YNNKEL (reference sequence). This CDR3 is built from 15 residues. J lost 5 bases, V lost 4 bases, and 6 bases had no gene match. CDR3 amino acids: CASSPPGQGAHEQYF. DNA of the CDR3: TGTGCCAGCAGCCCTCCGGGACAGGGGGCCCACGAGCAGTACTTC.

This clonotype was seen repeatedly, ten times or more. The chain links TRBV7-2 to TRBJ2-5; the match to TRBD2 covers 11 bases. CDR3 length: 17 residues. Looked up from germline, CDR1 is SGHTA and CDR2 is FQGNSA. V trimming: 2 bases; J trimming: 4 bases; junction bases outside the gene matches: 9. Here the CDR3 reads CASSLRVVAGGPETQYF. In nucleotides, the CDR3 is TGTGCCAGCAGCTTAAGGGTGGTAGCGGGAGGGCCAGAGACCCAGTACTTC.

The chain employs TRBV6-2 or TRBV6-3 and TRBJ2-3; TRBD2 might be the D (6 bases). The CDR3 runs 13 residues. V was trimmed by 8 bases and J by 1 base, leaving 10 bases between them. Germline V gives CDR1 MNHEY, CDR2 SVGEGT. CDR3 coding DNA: TGTGCCAGCCGACTAGTGGGCACAGATACGCAGTATTTT. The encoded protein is CASRLVGTDTQYF.

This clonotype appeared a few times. The CDR3 nucleotides read TGTGCCAGCAGTTTAACCAAGAATCCCCGGACAGGGACTACGTATAATTCACCCCTCCACTTT. This translates into CASSLTKNPRTGTTYNSPLHF. The chain combines TRBV27 with TRBJ1-6, with 8 bases that match TRBD1. This CDR3 contains 21 residues. Per germline, CDR1 MNHEY and CDR2 SMNVEV (reference sequence). The J segment lost 4 bases and the V segment lost 2 bases, leaving 19 bases of the junction unmatched.

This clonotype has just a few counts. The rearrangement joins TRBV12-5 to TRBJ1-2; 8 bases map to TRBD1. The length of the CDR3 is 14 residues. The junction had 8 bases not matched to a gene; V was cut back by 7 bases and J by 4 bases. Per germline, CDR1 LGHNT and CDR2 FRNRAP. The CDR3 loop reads CASAWGTGTYGYTF. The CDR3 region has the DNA TGTGCTAGTGCCTGGGGGACAGGCACCTATGGCTACACCTTC.

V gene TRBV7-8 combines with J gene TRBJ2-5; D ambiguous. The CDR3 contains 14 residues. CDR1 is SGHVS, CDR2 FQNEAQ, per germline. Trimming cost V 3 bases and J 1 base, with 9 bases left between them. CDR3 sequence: CASSLTIFQETQYF. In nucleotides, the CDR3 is TGTGCCAGCAGCTTGACAATTTTCCAAGAGACCCAGTACTTC.

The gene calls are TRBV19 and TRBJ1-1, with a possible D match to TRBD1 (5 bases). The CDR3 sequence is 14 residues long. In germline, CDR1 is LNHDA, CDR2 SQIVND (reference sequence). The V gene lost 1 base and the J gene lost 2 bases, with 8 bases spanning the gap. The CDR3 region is CASSIGGVNTEAFF. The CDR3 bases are TGTGCCAGTAGTATAGGGGGCGTAAACACTGAAGCTTTCTTT.

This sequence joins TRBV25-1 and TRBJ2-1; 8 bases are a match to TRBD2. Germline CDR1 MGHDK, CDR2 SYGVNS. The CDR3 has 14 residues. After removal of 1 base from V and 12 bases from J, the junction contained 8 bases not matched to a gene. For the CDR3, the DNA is TGTGCCAGCAGTGAATCAACCGCGGGGGGCCCGCAGTTCTTC. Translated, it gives CASSESTAGGPQFF.

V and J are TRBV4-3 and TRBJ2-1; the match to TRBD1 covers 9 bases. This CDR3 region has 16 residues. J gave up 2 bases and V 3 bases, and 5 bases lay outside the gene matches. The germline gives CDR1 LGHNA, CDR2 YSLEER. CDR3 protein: CASSHLQGAPYNEQFF. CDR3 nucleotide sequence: TGCGCCAGCAGCCACTTACAGGGGGCCCCCTACAATGAGCAGTTCTTC.

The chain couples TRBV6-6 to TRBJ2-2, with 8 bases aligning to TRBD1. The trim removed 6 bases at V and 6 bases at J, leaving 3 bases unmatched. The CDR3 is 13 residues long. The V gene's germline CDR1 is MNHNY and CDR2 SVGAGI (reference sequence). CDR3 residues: CASSGQGSGELFF. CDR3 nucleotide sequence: TGTGCCAGCAGCGGACAGGGTTCCGGGGAGCTGTTTTTT.

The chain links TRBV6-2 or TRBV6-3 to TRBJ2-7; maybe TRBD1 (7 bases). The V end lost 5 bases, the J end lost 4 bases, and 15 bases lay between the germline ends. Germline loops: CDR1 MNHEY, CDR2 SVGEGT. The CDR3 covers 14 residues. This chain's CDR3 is CASSKRQGLYEQYV. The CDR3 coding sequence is TGTGCCAGCAGTAAAAGACAGGGACTGTACGAGCAGTACGTC.

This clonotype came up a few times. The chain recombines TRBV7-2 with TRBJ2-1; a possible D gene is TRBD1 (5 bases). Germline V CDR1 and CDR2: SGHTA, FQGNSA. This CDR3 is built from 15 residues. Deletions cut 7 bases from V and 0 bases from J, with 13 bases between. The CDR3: CASTPTGSSYNEQFF. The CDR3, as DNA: TGTGCCAGCACTCCAACAGGTAGCTCCTACAATGAGCAGTTCTTC.

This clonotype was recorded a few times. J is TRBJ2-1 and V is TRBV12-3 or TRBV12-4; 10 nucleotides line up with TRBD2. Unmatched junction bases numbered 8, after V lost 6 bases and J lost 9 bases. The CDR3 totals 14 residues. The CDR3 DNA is TGTGCCAGCAGGAGAGCGGGAGGGCCGGTTGAGCAGTTCTTC. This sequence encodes CASRRAGGPVEQFF.

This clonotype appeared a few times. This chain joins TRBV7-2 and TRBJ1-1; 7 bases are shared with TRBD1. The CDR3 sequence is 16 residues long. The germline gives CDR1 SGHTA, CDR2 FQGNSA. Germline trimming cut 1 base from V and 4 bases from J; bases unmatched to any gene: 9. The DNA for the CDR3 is TGTGCCAGCAGCTTAGATTCTCGAGGGGGCGGCACTGAAGCTTTCTTT. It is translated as CASSLDSRGGGTEAFF. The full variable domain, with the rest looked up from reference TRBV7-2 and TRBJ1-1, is GAGVSQSPSNKVTEKGKDVELRCDPISGHTALYWYRQSLGQGLEFLIYFQGNSAPDKSGLPSDRFSAERTGGSVSTLTIQRTQQEDSAVYLCASSLDSRGGGTEAFFGQGTRLTVV.

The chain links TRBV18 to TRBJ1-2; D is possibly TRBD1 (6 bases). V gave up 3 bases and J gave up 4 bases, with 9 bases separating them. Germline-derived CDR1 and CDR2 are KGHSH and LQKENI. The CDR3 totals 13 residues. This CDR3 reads CASSPWTAYGYTF. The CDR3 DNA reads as TGTGCCAGCTCACCTTGGACAGCCTATGGCTACACCTTC.

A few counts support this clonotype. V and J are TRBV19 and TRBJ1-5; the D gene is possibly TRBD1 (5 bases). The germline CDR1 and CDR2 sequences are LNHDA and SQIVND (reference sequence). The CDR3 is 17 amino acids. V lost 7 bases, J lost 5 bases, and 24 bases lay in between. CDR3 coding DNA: TGTGCCAGTAATCTCTCGGGGGGGGGACCTAAAGATCAGCCCCAGCATTTT. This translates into CASNLSGGGPKDQPQHF.

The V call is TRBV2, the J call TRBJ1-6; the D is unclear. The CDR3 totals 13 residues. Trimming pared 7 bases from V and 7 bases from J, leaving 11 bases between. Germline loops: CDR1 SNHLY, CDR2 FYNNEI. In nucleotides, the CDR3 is TGTGCCAGCACATTTAGGGTCAATTCACCCCTCCACTTT. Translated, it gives CASTFRVNSPLHF.

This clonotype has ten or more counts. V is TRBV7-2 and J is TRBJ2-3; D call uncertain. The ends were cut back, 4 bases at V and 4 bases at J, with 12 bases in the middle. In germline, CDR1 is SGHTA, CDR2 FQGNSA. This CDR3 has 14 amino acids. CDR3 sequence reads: CASSSANRPDTQYF. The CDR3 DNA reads TGTGCCAGCAGCTCGGCAAATCGACCAGATACGCAGTATTTT.

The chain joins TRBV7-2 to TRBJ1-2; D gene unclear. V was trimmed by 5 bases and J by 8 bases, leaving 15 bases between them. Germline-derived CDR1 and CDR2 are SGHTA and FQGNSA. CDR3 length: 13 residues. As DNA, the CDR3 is TGTGCCAGCAGCCCCTTAGCATGGAGGGGCTACACCTTC. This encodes CASSPLAWRGYTF.

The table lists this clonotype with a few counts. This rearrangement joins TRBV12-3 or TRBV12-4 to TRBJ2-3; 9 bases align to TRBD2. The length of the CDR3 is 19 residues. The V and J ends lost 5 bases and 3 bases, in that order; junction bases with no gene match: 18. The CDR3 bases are TGTGCCAGCAGTCCCCCGAGTAGCGGGAGCACGCCGGGGACAGATACGCAGTATTTT. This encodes CASSPPSSGSTPGTDTQYF.

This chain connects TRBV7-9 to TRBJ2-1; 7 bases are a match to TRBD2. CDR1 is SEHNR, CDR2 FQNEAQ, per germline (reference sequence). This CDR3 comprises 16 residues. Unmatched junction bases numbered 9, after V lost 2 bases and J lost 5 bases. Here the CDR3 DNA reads TGTGCCAGCAGCTTACTCGGGCGGGAGAAAAACAATGAGCAGTTCTTC. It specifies CASSLLGREKNNEQFF. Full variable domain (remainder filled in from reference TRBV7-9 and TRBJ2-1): DTGVSQNPRHKITKRGQNVTFRCDPISEHNRLYWYRQTLGQGPEFLTYFQNEAQLEKSRLLSDRFSAERPKGSFSTLEIQRTEQGDSAMYLCASSLLGREKNNEQFFGPGTRLTVL.

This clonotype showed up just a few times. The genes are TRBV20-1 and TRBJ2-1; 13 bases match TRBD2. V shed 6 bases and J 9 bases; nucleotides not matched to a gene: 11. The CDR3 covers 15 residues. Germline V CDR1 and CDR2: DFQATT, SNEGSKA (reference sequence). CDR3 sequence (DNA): TGCAGTGCCCATCACCCCAGACTAGCGGGGGGTGAGCAGTTCTTC. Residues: CSAHHPRLAGGEQFF.

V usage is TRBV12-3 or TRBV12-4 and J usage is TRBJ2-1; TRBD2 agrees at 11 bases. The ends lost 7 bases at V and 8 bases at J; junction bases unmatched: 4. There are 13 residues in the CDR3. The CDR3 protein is CASKVLAGDEQFF. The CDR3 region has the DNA TGTGCCAGCAAAGTACTAGCGGGAGATGAGCAGTTCTTC.